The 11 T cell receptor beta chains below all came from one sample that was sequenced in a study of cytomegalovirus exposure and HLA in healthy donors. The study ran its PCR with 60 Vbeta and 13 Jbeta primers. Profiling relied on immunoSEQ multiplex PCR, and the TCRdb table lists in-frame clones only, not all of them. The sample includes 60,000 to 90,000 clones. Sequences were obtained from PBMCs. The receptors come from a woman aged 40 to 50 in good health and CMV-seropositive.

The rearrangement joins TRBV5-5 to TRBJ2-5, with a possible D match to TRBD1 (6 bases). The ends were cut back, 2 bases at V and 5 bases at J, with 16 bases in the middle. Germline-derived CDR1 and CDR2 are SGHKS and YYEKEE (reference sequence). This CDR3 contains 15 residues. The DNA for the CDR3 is TGTGCCAGCAGCTTCCGAGGGGACATAAGGGAGACCCAGTACTTC. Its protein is CASSFRGDIRETQYF.

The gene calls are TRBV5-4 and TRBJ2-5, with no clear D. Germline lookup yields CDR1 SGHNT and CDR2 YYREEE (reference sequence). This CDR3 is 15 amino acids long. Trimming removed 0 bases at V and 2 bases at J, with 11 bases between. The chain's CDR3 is CASSLEISRQETQYF. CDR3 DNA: TGTGCCAGCAGCTTGGAGATTAGCCGACAAGAGACCCAGTACTTC.

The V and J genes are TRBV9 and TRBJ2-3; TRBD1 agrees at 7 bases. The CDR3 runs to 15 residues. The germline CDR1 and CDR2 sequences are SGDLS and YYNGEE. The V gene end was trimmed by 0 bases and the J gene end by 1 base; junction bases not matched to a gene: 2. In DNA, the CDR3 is TGTGCCAGCAGCGTAGTTACAGGGGGCACAGATACGCAGTATTTT. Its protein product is CASSVVTGGTDTQYF.

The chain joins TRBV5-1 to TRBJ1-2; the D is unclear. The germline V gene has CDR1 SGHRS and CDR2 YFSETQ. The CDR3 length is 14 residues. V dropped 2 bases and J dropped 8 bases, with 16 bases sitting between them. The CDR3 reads CASSFESREVGYTF. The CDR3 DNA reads TGCGCCAGCAGCTTTGAGTCACGCGAAGTCGGCTACACCTTC. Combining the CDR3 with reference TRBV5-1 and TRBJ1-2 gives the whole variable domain KAGVTQTPRYLIKTRGQQVTLSCSPISGHRSVSWYQQTPGQGLQFLFEYFSETQRNKGNFPGRFSGRQFSNSRSEMNVSTLELGDSALYLCASSFESREVGYTFGSGTRLTVV.

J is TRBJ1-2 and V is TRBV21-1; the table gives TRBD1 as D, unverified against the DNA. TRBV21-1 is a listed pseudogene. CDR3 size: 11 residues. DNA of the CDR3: TGTGCCAGCACAGGTAACTATGGCTACACCTTC. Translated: CASTGNYGYTF.

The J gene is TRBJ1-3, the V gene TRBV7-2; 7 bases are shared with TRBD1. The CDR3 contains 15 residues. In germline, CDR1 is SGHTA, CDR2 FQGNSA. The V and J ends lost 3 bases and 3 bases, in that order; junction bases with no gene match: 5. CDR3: CASSLTGLGGNTIYF. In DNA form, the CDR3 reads TGTGCCAGCAGCTTGACAGGGTTAGGTGGAAACACCATATATTTT.

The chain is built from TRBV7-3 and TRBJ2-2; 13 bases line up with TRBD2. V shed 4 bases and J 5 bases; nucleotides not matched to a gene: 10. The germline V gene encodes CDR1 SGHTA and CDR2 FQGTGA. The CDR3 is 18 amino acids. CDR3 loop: CASSSIAPTSGGTGELFF. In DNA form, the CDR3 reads TGTGCCAGCAGCTCGATCGCACCGACTAGCGGGGGGACCGGGGAGCTGTTTTTT.

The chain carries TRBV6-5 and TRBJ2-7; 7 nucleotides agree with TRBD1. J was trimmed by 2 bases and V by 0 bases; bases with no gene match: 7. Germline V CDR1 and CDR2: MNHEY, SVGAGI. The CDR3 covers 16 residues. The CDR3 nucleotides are TGTGCCAGCAGTTACTCAGAGGGGGCTTTAACCTACGAGCAGTACTTC. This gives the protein CASSYSEGALTYEQYF.

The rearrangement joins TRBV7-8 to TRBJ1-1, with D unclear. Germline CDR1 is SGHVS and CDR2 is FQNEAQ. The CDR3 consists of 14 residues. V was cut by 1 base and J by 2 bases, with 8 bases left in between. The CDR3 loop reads CASSLDLSNTEAFF. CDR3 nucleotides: TGTGCCAGCAGCTTAGACCTATCCAACACTGAAGCTTTCTTT.

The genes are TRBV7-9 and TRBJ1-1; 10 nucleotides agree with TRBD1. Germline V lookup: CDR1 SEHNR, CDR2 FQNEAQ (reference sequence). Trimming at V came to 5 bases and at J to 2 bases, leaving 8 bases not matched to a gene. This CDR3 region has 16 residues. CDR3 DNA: TGTGCCAGCAGCCCCCGGGACAGGGGACGAAACACTGAAGCTTTCTTT. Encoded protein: CASSPRDRGRNTEAFF.

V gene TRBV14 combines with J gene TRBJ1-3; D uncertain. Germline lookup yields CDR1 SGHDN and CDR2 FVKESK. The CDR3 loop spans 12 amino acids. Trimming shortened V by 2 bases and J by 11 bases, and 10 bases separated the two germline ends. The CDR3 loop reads CASSQRGYSIYF. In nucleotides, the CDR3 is TGTGCCAGCAGCCAACGGGGTTATTCCATATATTTT.